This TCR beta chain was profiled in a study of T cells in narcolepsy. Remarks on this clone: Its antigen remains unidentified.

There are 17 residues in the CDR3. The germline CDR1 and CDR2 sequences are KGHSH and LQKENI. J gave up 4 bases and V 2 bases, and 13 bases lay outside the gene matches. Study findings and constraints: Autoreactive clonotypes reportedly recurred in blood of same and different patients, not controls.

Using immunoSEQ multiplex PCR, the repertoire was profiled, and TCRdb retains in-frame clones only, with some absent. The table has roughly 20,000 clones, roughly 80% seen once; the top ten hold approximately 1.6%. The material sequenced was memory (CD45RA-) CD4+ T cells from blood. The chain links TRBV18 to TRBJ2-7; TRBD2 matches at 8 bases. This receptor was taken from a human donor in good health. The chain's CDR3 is CASSPGVSGGLKYEQYF. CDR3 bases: TGTGCCAGCTCACCAGGTGTAAGCGGGGGCTTAAAATACGAGCAGTACTTC.